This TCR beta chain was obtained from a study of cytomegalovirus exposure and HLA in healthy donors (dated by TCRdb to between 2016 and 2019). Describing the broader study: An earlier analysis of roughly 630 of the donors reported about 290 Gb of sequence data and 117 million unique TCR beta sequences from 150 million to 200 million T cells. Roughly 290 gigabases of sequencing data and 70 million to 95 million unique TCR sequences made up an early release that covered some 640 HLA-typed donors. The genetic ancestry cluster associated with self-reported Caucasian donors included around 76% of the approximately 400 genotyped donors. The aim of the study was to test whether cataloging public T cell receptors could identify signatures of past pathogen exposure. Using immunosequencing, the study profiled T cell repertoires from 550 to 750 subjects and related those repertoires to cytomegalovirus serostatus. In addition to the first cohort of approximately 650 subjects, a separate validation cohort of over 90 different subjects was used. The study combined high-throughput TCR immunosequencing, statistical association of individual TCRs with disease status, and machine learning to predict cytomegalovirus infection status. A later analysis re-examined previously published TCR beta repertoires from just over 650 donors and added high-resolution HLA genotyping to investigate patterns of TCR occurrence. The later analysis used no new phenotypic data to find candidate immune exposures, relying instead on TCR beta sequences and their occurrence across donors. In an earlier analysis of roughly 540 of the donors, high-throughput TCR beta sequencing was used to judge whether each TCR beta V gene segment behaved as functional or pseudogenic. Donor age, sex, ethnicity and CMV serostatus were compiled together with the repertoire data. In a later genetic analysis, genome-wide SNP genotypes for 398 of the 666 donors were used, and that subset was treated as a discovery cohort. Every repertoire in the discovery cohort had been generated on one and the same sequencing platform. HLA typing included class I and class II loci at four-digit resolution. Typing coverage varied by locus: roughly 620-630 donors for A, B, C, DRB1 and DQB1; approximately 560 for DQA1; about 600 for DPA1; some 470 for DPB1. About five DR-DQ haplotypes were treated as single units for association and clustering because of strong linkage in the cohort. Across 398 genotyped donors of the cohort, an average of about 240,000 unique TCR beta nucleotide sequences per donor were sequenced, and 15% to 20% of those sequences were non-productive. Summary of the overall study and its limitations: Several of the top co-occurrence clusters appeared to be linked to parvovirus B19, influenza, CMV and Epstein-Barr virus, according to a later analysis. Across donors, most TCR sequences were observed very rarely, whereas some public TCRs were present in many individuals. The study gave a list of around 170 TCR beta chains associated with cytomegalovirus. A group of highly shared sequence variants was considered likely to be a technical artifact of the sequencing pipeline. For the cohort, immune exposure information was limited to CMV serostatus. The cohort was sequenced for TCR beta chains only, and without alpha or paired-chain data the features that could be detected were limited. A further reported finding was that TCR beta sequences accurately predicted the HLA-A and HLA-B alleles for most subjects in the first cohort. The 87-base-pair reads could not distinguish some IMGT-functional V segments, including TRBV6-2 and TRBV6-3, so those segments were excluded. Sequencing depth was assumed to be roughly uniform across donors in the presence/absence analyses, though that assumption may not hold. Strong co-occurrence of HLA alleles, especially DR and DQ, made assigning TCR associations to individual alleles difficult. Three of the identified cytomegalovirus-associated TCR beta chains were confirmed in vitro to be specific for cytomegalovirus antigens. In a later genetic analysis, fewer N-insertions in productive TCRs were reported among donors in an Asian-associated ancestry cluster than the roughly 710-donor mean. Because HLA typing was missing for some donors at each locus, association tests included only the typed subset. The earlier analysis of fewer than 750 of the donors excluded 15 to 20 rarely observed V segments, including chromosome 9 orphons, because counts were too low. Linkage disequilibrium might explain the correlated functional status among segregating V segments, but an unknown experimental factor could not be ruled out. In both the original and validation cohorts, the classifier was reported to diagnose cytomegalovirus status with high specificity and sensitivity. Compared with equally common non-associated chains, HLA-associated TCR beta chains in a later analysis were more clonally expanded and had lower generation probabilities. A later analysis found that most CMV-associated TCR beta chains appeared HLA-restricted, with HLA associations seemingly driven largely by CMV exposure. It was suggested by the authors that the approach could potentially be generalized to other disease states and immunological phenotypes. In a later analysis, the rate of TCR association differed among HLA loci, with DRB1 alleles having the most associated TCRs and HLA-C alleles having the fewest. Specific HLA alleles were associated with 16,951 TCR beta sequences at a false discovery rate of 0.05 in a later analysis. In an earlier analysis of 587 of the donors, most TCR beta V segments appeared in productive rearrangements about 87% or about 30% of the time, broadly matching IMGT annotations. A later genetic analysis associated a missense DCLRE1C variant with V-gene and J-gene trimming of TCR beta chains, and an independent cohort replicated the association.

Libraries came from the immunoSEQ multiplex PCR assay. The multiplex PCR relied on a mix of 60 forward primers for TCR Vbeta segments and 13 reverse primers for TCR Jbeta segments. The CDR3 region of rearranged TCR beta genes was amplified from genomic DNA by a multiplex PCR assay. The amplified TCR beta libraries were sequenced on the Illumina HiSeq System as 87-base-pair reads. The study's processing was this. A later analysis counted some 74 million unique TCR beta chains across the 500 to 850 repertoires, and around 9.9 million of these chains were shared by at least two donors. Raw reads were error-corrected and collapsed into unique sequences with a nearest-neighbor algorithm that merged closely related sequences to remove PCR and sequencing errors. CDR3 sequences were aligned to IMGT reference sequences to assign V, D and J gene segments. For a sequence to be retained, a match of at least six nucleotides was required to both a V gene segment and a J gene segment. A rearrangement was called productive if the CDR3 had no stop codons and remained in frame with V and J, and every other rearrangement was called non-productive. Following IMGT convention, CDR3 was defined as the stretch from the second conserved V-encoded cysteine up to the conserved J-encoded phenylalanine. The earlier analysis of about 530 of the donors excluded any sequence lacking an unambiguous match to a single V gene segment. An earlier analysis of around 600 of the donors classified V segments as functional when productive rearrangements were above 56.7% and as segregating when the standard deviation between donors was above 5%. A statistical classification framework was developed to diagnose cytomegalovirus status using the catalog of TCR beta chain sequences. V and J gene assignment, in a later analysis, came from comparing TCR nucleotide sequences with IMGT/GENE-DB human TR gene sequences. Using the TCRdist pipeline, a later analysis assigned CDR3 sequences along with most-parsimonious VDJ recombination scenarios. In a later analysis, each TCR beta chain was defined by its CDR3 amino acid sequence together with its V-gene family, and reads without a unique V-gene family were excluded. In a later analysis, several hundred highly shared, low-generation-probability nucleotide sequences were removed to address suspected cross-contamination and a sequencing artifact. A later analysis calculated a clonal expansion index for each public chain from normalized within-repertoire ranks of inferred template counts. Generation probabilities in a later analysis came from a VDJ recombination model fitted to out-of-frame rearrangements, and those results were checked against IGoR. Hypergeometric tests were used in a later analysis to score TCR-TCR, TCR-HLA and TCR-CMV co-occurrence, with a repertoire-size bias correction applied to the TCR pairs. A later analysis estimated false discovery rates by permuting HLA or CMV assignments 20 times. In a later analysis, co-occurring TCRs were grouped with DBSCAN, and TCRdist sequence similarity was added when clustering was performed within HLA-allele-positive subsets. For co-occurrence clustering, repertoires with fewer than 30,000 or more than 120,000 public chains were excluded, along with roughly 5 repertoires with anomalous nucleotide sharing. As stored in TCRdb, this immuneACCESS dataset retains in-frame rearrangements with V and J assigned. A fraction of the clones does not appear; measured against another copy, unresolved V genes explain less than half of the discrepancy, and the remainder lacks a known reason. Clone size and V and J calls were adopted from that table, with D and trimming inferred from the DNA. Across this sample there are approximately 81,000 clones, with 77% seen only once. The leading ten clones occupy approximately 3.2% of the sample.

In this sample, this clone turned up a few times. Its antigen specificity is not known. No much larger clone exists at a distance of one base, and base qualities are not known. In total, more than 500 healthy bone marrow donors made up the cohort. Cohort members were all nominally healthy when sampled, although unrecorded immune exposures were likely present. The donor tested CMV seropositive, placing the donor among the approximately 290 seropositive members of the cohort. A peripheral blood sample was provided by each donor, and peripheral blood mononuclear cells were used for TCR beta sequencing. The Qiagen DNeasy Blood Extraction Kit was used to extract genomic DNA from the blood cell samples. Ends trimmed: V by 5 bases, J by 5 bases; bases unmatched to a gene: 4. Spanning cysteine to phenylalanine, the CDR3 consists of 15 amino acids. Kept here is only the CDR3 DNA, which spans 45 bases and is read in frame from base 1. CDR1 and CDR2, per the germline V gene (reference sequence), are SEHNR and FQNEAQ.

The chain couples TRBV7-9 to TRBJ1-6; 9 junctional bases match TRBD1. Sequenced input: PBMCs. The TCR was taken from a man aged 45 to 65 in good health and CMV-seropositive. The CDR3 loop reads CASSTWDRDNSPLHF. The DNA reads TGTGCCAGCAGCACTTGGGACAGGGATAATTCACCCCTCCACTTT.